The 32 T cell receptor beta chains below come from one sample, sequenced in a study of CD8 T cells in ankylosing spondylitis. Study findings and constraints: Seemingly characteristic of ankylosing spondylitis blood was a TCR beta motif consisting of about 8 highly homologous variants.

No antigen has been assigned to these receptors. TCRdb fed the 5' RACE reads into MiXCR, producing one record per CDR3 protein. This table has fewer than 550,000 distinct CDR3 sequences, 5.3% appearing once. The specimen sequenced was blood, either unsorted or a sorted T cell fraction (not recorded which). The receptors were sampled from a male donor with ankylosing spondylitis.

In its sample, this clonotype was seen many times. In DNA form, the CDR3 reads TGTGCCACCAGCAGAGATGTGGGGGGAAACATTCAGTACTTC. It specifies CATSRDVGGNIQYF. V is TRBV15 and J is TRBJ2-4, with D maybe TRBD2 (6 bases). CDR1 is LNHNV and CDR2 is YYDKDF in the germline V gene (reference sequence). V was trimmed by 0 bases and J by 6 bases, leaving 9 bases between them. The length of the CDR3 is 14 residues.

This clonotype has ten or more counts. The chain combines TRBV6-1 with TRBJ1-2, with D maybe TRBD1 (5 bases). Trimming stripped 6 bases from V and 9 bases from J, with 20 bases between. The CDR3 runs 14 residues. Germline CDR1 MNHNS, CDR2 SASEGT. For the CDR3, the DNA is TGTGCCAGCAGCCATACACACCAGGGTGTGAGCTACACCTTC. Translation gives CASSHTHQGVSYTF.

This clonotype was recorded many times. The chain has TRBV28 and TRBJ2-7, with D perhaps TRBD1 or TRBD2 (6 bases each). Germline V lookup: CDR1 MDHEN, CDR2 SYDVKM. The germline V and J ends were trimmed by 2 bases and 2 bases, with 7 bases remaining between them. The CDR3 loop spans 13 amino acids. This CDR3 reads CASSLRGAYEQYF. CDR3 bases: TGTGCCAGCAGTTTAAGGGGGGCCTACGAGCAGTACTTC.

The chain couples TRBV18 to TRBJ2-7; no firm D call. V shed 2 bases and J shed 1 base, with 15 bases lying between them. The CDR3 has 16 residues. The germline CDR1 and CDR2 sequences are KGHSH and LQKENI. The CDR3 protein is CASSPTRSRFSYEQYF. The CDR3 bases are TGTGCCAGCTCACCAACCAGGTCACGGTTTTCCTACGAGCAGTACTTC.

This clonotype appeared many times. This chain links TRBV7-2 with TRBJ2-7; 7 bases align to TRBD1. The CDR3 length is 14 residues. The trim removed 3 bases at V and 0 bases at J, leaving 2 bases unmatched. Germline lookup yields CDR1 SGHTA and CDR2 FQGNSA. CDR3 nucleotides: TGTGCCAGCAGCTTCTGGGACAGCTCCTACGAGCAGTACTTC. Protein product: CASSFWDSSYEQYF.

Notes on this clonotype: This clone may be a read error of a much larger clone one base away. The gene calls are TRBV5-1 and TRBJ1-6; D is perhaps TRBD1 (6 bases). V gave up 4 bases and J gave up 9 bases, with 17 bases separating them. CDR1 is SGHRS and CDR2 is YFSETQ in the germline V gene. CDR3 length: 15 amino acids. The CDR3 is CASSRLAEGVSPLHF. CDR3 DNA: TGCGCCAGCAGCCGTCTAGCGGAGGGGGTTTCACCCCTCCACTTT.

The table lists this clonotype with many counts. V and J are TRBV28 and TRBJ1-4; 9 bases map to TRBD1. V was pared by 6 bases and J by 4 bases, with 3 bases of the junction left unmatched. Germline V lookup: CDR1 MDHEN, CDR2 SYDVKM. The CDR3 runs 14 residues. CDR3 in DNA: TGTGCCAGCAGGGGGACAGGGCTTAATGAAAAACTGTTTTTT. Its protein is CASRGTGLNEKLFF.

This clonotype was seen repeatedly, ten times or more. V usage is TRBV11-1 and J usage is TRBJ1-2; TRBD1 aligns across 8 bases. In germline, CDR1 is SGHAT, CDR2 FQDESV (reference sequence). This CDR3 is 19 amino acids long. V dropped 6 bases and J dropped 2; count of bases not matched to a gene: 20. The CDR3 loop reads CASSRTGYLLILPNYGYTF. The CDR3 DNA reads TGTGCCAGCAGTCGGACAGGGTATCTCCTCATCTTACCAAACTATGGCTACACCTTC.

This clonotype appeared many times. The chain employs TRBV10-3 and TRBJ2-7; tentative D call: TRBD2 (8 bases). Per germline, CDR1 ENHRY and CDR2 SYGVKD. This CDR3 is 15 amino acids long. Trimming stripped 11 bases from V and 0 bases from J, with 20 bases between. The CDR3 bases are TGTGCCGCGGGGGGAGGGACAGAGGCCTCCTACGAGCAGTACTTC. Its translation: CAAGGGTEASYEQYF.

In its sample, this clonotype was seen many times. The chain is built from TRBV9 and TRBJ2-1, with D unclear. Germline CDR1 is SGDLS and CDR2 is YYNGEE. There are 13 residues in the CDR3. V lost 0 bases, J lost 7 bases, and 8 bases lay in between. As DNA, the CDR3 is TGTGCCAGCAGCGTAGGAAGGGCGAATGAGCAGTTCTTC. It yields the protein CASSVGRANEQFF.

The sample holds many counts of this clonotype. The V and J genes are TRBV10-3 and TRBJ2-3; the D is unclear. Between the trimmed V and J ends, which lost 8 bases and 1 base, there was a span of 10 bases. Germline V gene lookup returns CDR1 ENHRY and CDR2 SYGVKD. This CDR3 has 13 residues. CDR3 in amino acids: CAIGPTGTDTQYF. CDR3 coding DNA: TGTGCCATCGGGCCTACGGGCACAGATACGCAGTATTTT.

This clonotype appeared many times. The V call is TRBV10-3, the J call TRBJ2-2; 7 bases fit TRBD1. The J segment lost 6 bases and the V segment lost 6 bases, leaving 4 bases of the junction unmatched. Germline lookup yields CDR1 ENHRY and CDR2 SYGVKD. This CDR3 region has 13 residues. CDR3 amino acids: CAISSRGPGELFF. The CDR3 nucleotides are TGTGCCATCAGCTCAAGGGGGCCCGGGGAGCTGTTTTTT.

This clonotype was counted many times. This CDR3 is CASSFRARANTIYF. The CDR3, as DNA: TGTGCCAGCAGTTTCAGGGCGAGGGCAAACACCATATATTTT. The rearrangement links TRBV12-3 or TRBV12-4 to TRBJ1-3; TRBD1 might be the D (5 bases). This CDR3 spans 14 amino acids. With 3 bases removed from V and 6 bases from J, the gap between germline ends came to 12 bases.

The gene calls are TRBV19 and TRBJ2-1, with D possibly TRBD1 on 7 matching bases. The CDR3 covers 16 residues. V was shortened by 7 bases and J by 7 bases, with 23 bases between the two germline ends. Germline loops: CDR1 LNHDA, CDR2 SQIVND (reference sequence). The CDR3 DNA follows: TGTGCCAGTACCCTAATAGGCCCGACAGGGAGGAATGAGCAGTTCTTC. This gives the protein CASTLIGPTGRNEQFF.

This clonotype was picked up many times. The gene calls are TRBV7-2 and TRBJ2-1, with D perhaps TRBD1 (5 bases). The germline V gene has CDR1 SGHTA and CDR2 FQGNSA. V was shortened by 5 bases and J by 0 bases, with 11 bases between the two germline ends. The CDR3 runs to 15 residues. The CDR3 loop reads CASSHDTGSYNEQFF. The CDR3 bases are TGTGCCAGCAGCCATGACACAGGCTCCTACAATGAGCAGTTCTTC.

This clonotype has ten or more counts. The rearrangement links TRBV20-1 to TRBJ1-5; TRBD1 might be the D (5 bases). The CDR3 consists of 14 residues. In germline, CDR1 is DFQATT, CDR2 SNEGSKA (reference sequence). V was pared by 6 bases and J by 4 bases, with 16 bases between. CDR3 bases: TGCAGTGCCATTCAGGCGGGGGGAAATCAGCCCCAGCATTTT. It specifies CSAIQAGGNQPQHF.

CDR3 loop: CASSLQGISPLHF. The CDR3 bases are TGTGCCAGCAGTCTCCAGGGAATTTCACCCCTCCACTTT. V and J are TRBV12-3 or TRBV12-4 and TRBJ1-6; maybe TRBD1 (5 bases). V dropped 5 bases and J dropped 9 bases, with 11 bases sitting between them. This CDR3 region has 13 residues.

This clonotype was found many times. The V and J genes are TRBV7-2 and TRBJ2-7; D tentatively fits TRBD1 or TRBD2 (5 bases each). Germline V gene lookup returns CDR1 SGHTA and CDR2 FQGNSA. The CDR3 loop spans 15 amino acids. V was shortened by 4 bases and J by 2 bases, with 15 bases between the two germline ends. CDR3 nucleotides: TGTGCCAGCAGCTCGTCCGGGACGCCCACCTACGAGCAGTACTTC. This gives the protein CASSSSGTPTYEQYF.

This clonotype was seen ten or more times. This chain links TRBV9 with TRBJ2-7, with TRBD1 matching over 7 bases. CDR1 is SGDLS and CDR2 is YYNGEE in the germline V gene. V was pared by 7 bases and J by 1 base, with 8 bases of the junction left unmatched. The CDR3 contains 14 residues. The CDR3 here is CASSDRPNSYEQYF. CDR3 DNA sequence: TGTGCCAGCTCGGACAGGCCCAATTCCTACGAGCAGTACTTC.

This clonotype was seen many times. The gene calls are TRBV6-1 and TRBJ1-5; 11 bases line up with TRBD1. CDR3 length equals 15 residues. Trimming removed 5 bases from V and 9 bases from J; junction bases left unmatched: 9. The germline V gene has CDR1 MNHNS and CDR2 SASEGT. The CDR3: CASSPGQGVSRPQHF. The CDR3, as DNA: TGTGCCAGCAGTCCGGGACAGGGGGTATCGCGGCCCCAGCATTTT.

Many counts were recorded for this clonotype. The chain recombines TRBV9 with TRBJ2-7, with D maybe TRBD1 (6 bases). Trimming removed 3 bases from V and 0 bases from J, with 25 bases in between. CDR3 length: 19 residues. CDR1 SGDLS and CDR2 YYNGEE come from the germline V gene. The DNA of the CDR3 is TGTGCCAGCAGCGGCCCCAGGGGCATCGCTTACTATAGCTCCTACGAGCAGTACTTC. Encoded protein: CASSGPRGIAYYSSYEQYF.

This clonotype was picked up many times. The J gene is TRBJ1-4, the V gene TRBV20-1; D is unresolved. The CDR3 totals 13 residues. Germline CDR1 DFQATT, CDR2 SNEGSKA (reference sequence). V lost 3 bases to trimming and J lost 6 bases, with 11 bases between them. CDR3 bases: TGCAGTGCTAGCTACCTAACGGATGAAAAACTGTTTTTT. Translation: CSASYLTDEKLFF.

This clonotype came up many times. J is TRBJ2-1 and V is TRBV10-1; D possibly matches TRBD1 or TRBD2 (6 bases each). Germline V gene data show CDR1 as WNHNN and CDR2 as SYGVQD (reference sequence). V lost 6 bases, J lost 13 bases, and 19 bases lay in between. This CDR3 contains 13 residues. Written as DNA, the CDR3 is TGCGCCAGCAGCCCTCAAGGGGGGCTATTTCAGTTCTTC. Protein: CASSPQGGLFQFF.

The table lists this clonotype with many counts. V and J are TRBV6-2 or TRBV6-3 and TRBJ1-1; D remains ambiguous. Trimming took 2 bases from V and 5 from J, leaving 3 bases between them. This CDR3 is 11 amino acids long. Germline V gene sequence: CDR1 MNHEY, CDR2 SVGEGT. CDR3 nucleotide sequence: TGTGCCAGCAGTTACCCTACTGAAGCTTTCTTT. Protein sequence: CASSYPTEAFF.

This clonotype has a count of ten or more. V and J are TRBV6-6 and TRBJ1-5; D gene unclear. This CDR3 has 10 amino acids. Germline CDR1 MNHNY, CDR2 SVGAGI (reference sequence). CDR3 coding DNA: TGTGCGGCGGGGAAGCAGCCCCAGCATTTT. Its translation: CAAGKQPQHF.

This clonotype occurred a few times. The DNA for the CDR3 is TGTGCCAGCAGTTACTCTAGCGGGAGCTACCAAGAGACCCAGTACTTC. Residues: CASSYSSGSYQETQYF. The gene calls are TRBV6-5 and TRBJ2-5, with 9 positions matching TRBD2. Unmatched junction bases numbered 2, after V lost 0 bases and J lost 0 bases. The CDR3 spans 16 residues. Germline-derived CDR1 and CDR2 are MNHEY and SVGAGI.

This clonotype was found many times. The rearrangement joins TRBV29-1 to TRBJ2-7, with TRBD2 matching over 8 bases. Unmatched junction bases numbered 3, after V lost 1 base and J lost 1 base. This CDR3 has 14 amino acids. Germline assignment: CDR1 SQVTM and CDR2 ANQGSEA. This CDR3 reads CSVEGTSGSYEQYF. CDR3 nucleotide sequence: TGCAGCGTTGAAGGAACTAGCGGTTCCTACGAGCAGTACTTC.

This clonotype was counted a few times. This chain joins TRBV18 and TRBJ2-7, with 7 nucleotides matching TRBD2. The CDR3 has 16 amino acids. V shed 4 bases, J shed 2 bases, and the junction held 11 bases outside the gene matches. Germline V gene sequence: CDR1 KGHSH, CDR2 LQKENI. CDR3 in amino acids: CASSRIFAGAAYEQYF. CDR3 DNA: TGTGCCAGCTCACGGATCTTTGCGGGAGCCGCCTACGAGCAGTACTTC.

This clonotype appeared a few times. The chain uses TRBV20-1 and TRBJ2-3, with no clear D. The CDR3 contains 13 residues. V dropped 7 bases and J dropped 0 bases, with 11 bases sitting between them. Germline assignment: CDR1 DFQATT and CDR2 SNEGSKA (reference sequence). CDR3 bases: TGCAGTGGCCTTAATCCTAGCACAGATACGCAGTATTTT. It encodes CSGLNPSTDTQYF.

The V call is TRBV10-1, the J call TRBJ2-3; the D is unclear. The CDR3 consists of 13 residues. The germline V and J ends were trimmed by 5 bases and 6 bases, with 12 bases remaining between them. The germline gives CDR1 WNHNN, CDR2 SYGVQD (reference sequence). The CDR3 DNA reads TGCGCCAGCAGTCCACCCGACGAGGATACGCAGTATTTT. Encoded protein: CASSPPDEDTQYF.

This clonotype came up many times. The chain links TRBV10-3 to TRBJ2-7, with D uncertain. In germline, CDR1 is ENHRY, CDR2 SYGVKD. Trimming took 4 bases from V and 3 from J, leaving 13 bases between them. CDR3 length: 14 residues. This chain's CDR3 is CAISGQFTDYEQYF. The CDR3 DNA sequence: TGTGCCATCAGTGGTCAGTTCACCGACTACGAGCAGTACTTC.

The sample holds many counts of this clonotype. The V call is TRBV10-1, the J call TRBJ2-3, with D hard to call. Germline loops: CDR1 WNHNN, CDR2 SYGVQD (reference sequence). This CDR3 comprises 13 residues. V shed 0 bases and J shed 4 bases, with 5 bases lying between them. The CDR3 DNA sequence: TGCGCCAGCAGTGAGTCTCTTGCAGATACGCAGTATTTT. Translation: CASSESLADTQYF.